The 8 T cell receptor beta chains given below trace back to one sample, sequenced in a study of T cells in tuberculosis. TCRdb keeps only in-frame clones here, not all; method: immunoSEQ multiplex PCR. Of fewer than 40,000 clones listed, 95% are singletons. Sequenced: PBMCs. These receptors were obtained from a donor between 10 and 35 years old with latent tuberculosis or without tuberculosis infection.

The gene calls are TRBV10-2 and TRBJ2-7; perhaps TRBD2 as D (5 bases). This CDR3 contains 17 residues. CDR1 and CDR2 from the germline V gene are WSHSY and SAAADI. Trimming cost V 2 bases and J 0 bases, with 17 bases left between them. As DNA, the CDR3 is TGCGCCAGCAGTGAGACGACGGGAAGGTCCCCCTCCTACGAGCAGTACTTC. This encodes CASSETTGRSPSYEQYF.

The chain couples TRBV11-2 to TRBJ2-7; 12 bases align to TRBD2. In germline, CDR1 is SGHAT, CDR2 FQNNGV. V trimming: 2 bases; J trimming: 4 bases; junction bases outside the gene matches: 6. The CDR3 consists of 16 residues. The CDR3 reads CASSLRLAGGDYEQYF. Here the CDR3 DNA reads TGTGCCAGCAGCTTACGGCTAGCGGGGGGGGATTACGAGCAGTACTTC.

The genes are TRBV4-3 and TRBJ1-4, with unresolved D. CDR1 is LGHNA, CDR2 YSLEER, per germline. This CDR3 contains 13 residues. Trimming stripped 0 bases from V and 7 bases from J, with 6 bases between. CDR3 amino acids: CASSQDSGEKLFF. CDR3 DNA: TGCGCCAGCAGCCAAGATAGCGGTGAAAAACTGTTTTTT.

The count of this clone is one. J is TRBJ1-2 and V is TRBV5-1; D perhaps matches TRBD1 (5 bases). The germline V and J ends were trimmed by 0 bases and 6 bases, with 9 bases remaining between them. Per the germline V gene, CDR1 is SGHRS and CDR2 is YFSETQ. This CDR3 has 13 amino acids. CDR3 DNA: TGCGCCAGCAGCTTGGCGGGGGGGAATGGCTACACCTTC. Translation gives CASSLAGGNGYTF.

The chain uses TRBV18 and TRBJ1-2; D call uncertain. Trimming pared 4 bases from V and 8 bases from J, leaving 14 bases between. Germline CDR1 is KGHSH and CDR2 is LQKENI. There are 13 residues in the CDR3. The CDR3 bases are TGTGCCAGCTCACGGCCAGGCATTGTGGGCTACACCTTC. It translates to CASSRPGIVGYTF.

This chain connects TRBV29-1 to TRBJ2-7; maybe TRBD2 (6 bases). The CDR3 covers 13 residues. V shed 6 bases and J shed 0 bases, with 12 bases lying between them. Germline CDR1 is SQVTM and CDR2 is ANQGSEA. The CDR3 nucleotides read TGCAGCGTCGCGGGAAAGTACTCCTACGAGCAGTACTTC. Its translation is CSVAGKYSYEQYF.

The V gene is TRBV25-1, the J gene TRBJ2-7; maybe TRBD1 (6 bases). CDR1 MGHDK and CDR2 SYGVNS come from the germline V gene. The CDR3 is 13 amino acids. Trimming left V 6 bases short and J 2 bases short, with 11 bases between. CDR3 protein: CASSSWTAYEQYF. The CDR3 bases are TGTGCCAGCAGCTCTTGGACAGCCTACGAGCAGTACTTC.

CDR3: CASSLGTSGSSETQYF. In DNA, the CDR3 is TGTGCCAGCAGCTTAGGGACTAGCGGGTCGTCGGAGACCCAGTACTTC. This chain uses TRBV7-2 with TRBJ2-5; 11 nucleotides line up with TRBD2. Germline V CDR1 and CDR2: SGHTA, FQGNSA. This CDR3 spans 16 amino acids. The J segment lost 5 bases and the V segment lost 1 base, leaving 6 bases of the junction unmatched. Full variable domain (rest looked up from reference TRBV7-2 and TRBJ2-5): GAGVSQSPSNKVTEKGKDVELRCDPISGHTALYWYRQSLGQGLEFLIYFQGNSAPDKSGLPSDRFSAERTGGSVSTLTIQRTQQEDSAVYLCASSLGTSGSSETQYFGPGTRLLVL.